One TCR beta chain is described in this entry. Antigen specificity is unknown. This entry belongs to a study of cytomegalovirus exposure and HLA in healthy donors. Study findings and constraints: The classifier reportedly diagnosed cytomegalovirus status with high sensitivity and specificity.

In the PCR, 60 Vbeta and 13 Jbeta primers were used. Using immunoSEQ multiplex PCR, the repertoire was profiled, and TCRdb retains in-frame clones only, with some absent. The table shows fewer than 75,000 clones, with around 75% occurring only once. Material for sequencing was PBMCs. The sequence was collected from a man between 65 and 79 years old in good health and CMV-seronegative.

The DNA for the CDR3 is TGTGCCAGCTCACCAGGTACAGGGGGGAACACTGAAGCTTTCTTT. Protein product: CASSPGTGGNTEAFF. This chain connects TRBV18 to TRBJ1-1; 8 positions match TRBD1. Trimming took 2 bases from V and 1 from J; bases not matched to a gene: 3. Per the germline V gene, CDR1 is KGHSH and CDR2 is LQKENI. The CDR3 contains 15 residues.